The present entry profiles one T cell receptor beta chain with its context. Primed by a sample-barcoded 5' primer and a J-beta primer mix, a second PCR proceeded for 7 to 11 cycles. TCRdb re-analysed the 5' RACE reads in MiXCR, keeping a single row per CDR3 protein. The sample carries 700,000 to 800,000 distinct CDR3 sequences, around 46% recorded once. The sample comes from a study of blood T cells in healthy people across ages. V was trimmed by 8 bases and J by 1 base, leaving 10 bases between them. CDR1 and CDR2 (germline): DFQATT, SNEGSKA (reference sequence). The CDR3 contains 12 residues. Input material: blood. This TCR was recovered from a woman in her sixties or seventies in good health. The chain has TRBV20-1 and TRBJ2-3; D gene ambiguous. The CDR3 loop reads CSSNWGTDTQYF. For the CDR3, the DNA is TGCAGTTCCAATTGGGGCACAGATACGCAGTATTTT.